The 3 T cell receptor beta chains below come from one sample, sequenced in a study of early T cells in non-severe SARS-CoV-2 infection (dated by TCRdb to the early 2020s). Library preparation employed 5' RACE. The instrument was a NextSeq 500. TCRdb trimmed the raw reads at Q25, called clones with MiXCR and kept productive beta chains. Rows are unified per CDR3 protein, each entry keeping the most common DNA and genes. The sample data list approximately 19,000 distinct CDR3 sequences, and around 5.9% of these were observed just once. 6.3% of the sample comes from the top ten. The sequencing input was whole blood. The receptors derive from an adult who was a healthcare worker with PCR-confirmed SARS-CoV-2 infection or an uninfected control (not recorded which).

This clonotype rates as medium-sized. The chain combines TRBV7-2 with TRBJ2-1; tentative D call: TRBD1 (6 bases). The CDR3 loop spans 12 amino acids. Looked up from germline, CDR1 is SGHTA and CDR2 is FQGNSA. The V end lost 4 bases, the J end lost 8 bases, and 9 bases lay between the germline ends. The CDR3 DNA is TGTGCCAGCAGCTCACAGGGTTATGAGCAGTTCTTC. It encodes CASSSQGYEQFF.

This clonotype came up many times. The V call is TRBV6-5, the J call TRBJ2-1, with 7 bases fitting TRBD2. The germline V gene has CDR1 MNHEY and CDR2 SVGAGI. The V segment lost 2 bases and the J segment 7 bases; nucleotides outside the gene matches: 2. The CDR3 is made up of 13 amino acids. Here the CDR3 reads CASSYGEGNEQFF. In DNA form, the CDR3 reads TGTGCCAGCAGTTACGGGGAGGGGAATGAGCAGTTCTTC.

This clonotype has at least ten counts. The chain carries TRBV29-1 and TRBJ2-7; 9 bases fit TRBD2. The CDR3 covers 15 residues. Germline values: CDR1 SQVTM, CDR2 ANQGSEA. The trim removed 6 bases at V and 6 bases at J, leaving 15 bases unmatched. The CDR3 DNA reads as TGCAGCGTGATCCCCATGGAGCGGGAGGACGGCGAGCAGTACTTC. Protein sequence: CSVIPMEREDGEQYF.